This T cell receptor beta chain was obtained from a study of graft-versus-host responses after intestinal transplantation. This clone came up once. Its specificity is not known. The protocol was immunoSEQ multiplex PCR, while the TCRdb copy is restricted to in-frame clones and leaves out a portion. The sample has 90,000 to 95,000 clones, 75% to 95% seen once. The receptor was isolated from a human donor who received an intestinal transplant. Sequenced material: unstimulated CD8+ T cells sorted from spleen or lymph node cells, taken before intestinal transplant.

CDR3 protein: CASSQGVELADYTF. Written as DNA, the CDR3 is TGCGCCAGCAGCCAAGGGGTGGAGCTGGCTGACTACACCTTC. The V gene is TRBV4-3, the J gene TRBJ1-2; D remains ambiguous. Trimming pared 1 base from V and 10 bases from J, leaving 16 bases between. The germline V gene has CDR1 LGHNA and CDR2 YSLEER. This CDR3 is 14 amino acids long.